This TCR beta chain was captured by sequencing in a study of blood T cell repertoires in COVID-19. Background on the study: Sites across the United States, Italy and Spain contributed samples from acute and convalescent COVID-19.

Trimming cost V 6 bases and J 7 bases; bases outside gene matches: 6. The germline CDR1 and CDR2 sequences are SQVTM and ANQGSEA. The CDR3 spans 12 residues. The table lists this clone with a few counts. Participant-reported clinical history was the basis for cohort assignment. Authors' data handling: Scientists estimated how many nucleated cells there were by amplifying reference gene primers. Repertoires were generated with immunoSEQ multiplex PCR, while TCRdb's copy carries only in-frame clones and drops some. The V and J calls and clone size were taken over from that table, and D and trimming were inferred from the DNA. The profile covers 250,000 to 350,000 clones, with roughly 88% appearing a single time and roughly 4% taken by the ten largest.

The clonotype was recovered from a woman in her 30s who had recovered from COVID-19. The rearrangement uses TRBV29-1 and TRBJ1-1; 9 bases map to TRBD1. The specimen sequenced was PBMCs or T cells enriched from blood (not recorded which). This chain's CDR3 is CSVPGTGIEAFF. DNA for the CDR3: TGCAGCGTGCCCGGGACAGGGATTGAAGCTTTCTTT.